What follows describes a single T cell receptor beta chain. The source of the sample is a study of blood T cell repertoires in COVID-19. Study-level background: T cells, B-cell-depleted T cells, or PBMCs provided the cDNA or gDNA that served as material.

V lost 4 bases, J lost 0 bases, and 15 bases lay in between. This CDR3 contains 17 residues. Germline V CDR1 and CDR2: LGHDT, YNNKEL (reference sequence). Original processing notes: Quantification of nucleated cells was approximated via reference gene primer amplification. Measured with immunoSEQ multiplex PCR; TCRdb has only the in-frame clones, and not every one. The D gene and trimming were derived from the DNA, and the V and J assignments and clone size from that table. This table holds around 240,000 clones, 86% found once. This TCR derives from a woman aged 30 to 39 who had recovered from COVID-19. The chain joins TRBV3-1 (or the pseudogene TRBV3-2) to TRBJ1-4; TRBD1 is a possible D gene (6 bases). Sequenced input: peripheral blood. DNA for the CDR3: TGTGCCAGCAGCCTTATGCGCGGGGGCACAACTAATGAAAAACTGTTTTTT. Encoded protein: CASSLMRGGTTNEKLFF.